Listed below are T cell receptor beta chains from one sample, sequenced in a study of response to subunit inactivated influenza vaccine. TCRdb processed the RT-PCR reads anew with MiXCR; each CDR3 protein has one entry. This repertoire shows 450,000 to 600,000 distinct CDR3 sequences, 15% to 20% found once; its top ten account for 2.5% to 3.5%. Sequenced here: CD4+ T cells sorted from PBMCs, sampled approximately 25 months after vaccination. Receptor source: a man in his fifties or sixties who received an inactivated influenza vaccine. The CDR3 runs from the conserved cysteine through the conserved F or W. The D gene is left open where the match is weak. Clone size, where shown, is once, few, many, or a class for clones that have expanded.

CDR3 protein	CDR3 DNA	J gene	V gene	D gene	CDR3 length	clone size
CSVGGGGGASYNEQFF	TGCAGCGTTGGAGGGGGCGGGGGGGCGTCCTACAATGAGCAGTTCTTC	TRBJ2-1	TRBV29-1	TRBD2	16	many
CASSLLTAPSQPQHF	TGTGCCAGCAGTTTGTTGACAGCCCCCTCTCAGCCCCAGCATTTT	TRBJ1-5	TRBV28	-	15	-
CASSERLAGLYNEQFF	TGTGCCAGCAGTGAAAGACTAGCGGGACTTTACAATGAGCAGTTCTTC	TRBJ2-1	TRBV6-1	TRBD2	16	few
CASSVRLAGGANEQFF	TGTGCCAGCAGCGTGAGGCTAGCGGGAGGGGCGAATGAGCAGTTCTTC	TRBJ2-1	TRBV9	TRBD2	16	-
CASSHLSGETQYF	TGCGCCAGCAGCCACCTGAGCGGGGAGACGCAGTATTTT	TRBJ2-3	TRBV4-3	TRBD2	13	-
CASSPTIMIRTAYNEQFF	TGTGCCAGCTCACCGACCATTATGATTCGGACTGCCTACAATGAGCAGTTCTTC	TRBJ2-1	TRBV18	-	18	once
CASSRGGQAPYEQYF	TGCGCCAGCAGCCGAGGGGGTCAGGCCCCGTACGAGCAGTACTTC	TRBJ2-7	TRBV4-1	-	15	few
CASSRGEGADYEQYF	TGCGCCAGCAGCCGCGGCGAGGGGGCGGACTACGAGCAGTACTTC	TRBJ2-7	TRBV5-1	TRBD1	15	-
CASSMSDSRNTGELFF	TGCGCCAGCAGCATGAGCGATTCCCGCAACACCGGGGAGCTGTTTTTT	TRBJ2-2	TRBV5-1	-	16	few
CSASPGGAETQYF	TGCAGTGCTAGCCCAGGGGGTGCGGAGACCCAGTACTTC	TRBJ2-5	TRBV20-1	TRBD1	13	few
CASSFGLAGGGQFF	TGTGCCAGCAGCTTCGGACTAGCGGGAGGGGGGCAGTTCTTC	TRBJ2-1	TRBV5-6	TRBD2	14	-
CASSQEPGGPCEQFF	TGTGCCAGCAGCCAAGAACCGGGGGGGCCTTGTGAGCAGTTCTTC	TRBJ2-1	TRBV3-1	TRBD2	15	-
CASSLPPGQGVLLAKNIQYF	TGTGCCAGCAGCTTGCCCCCGGGACAGGGGGTTCTGTTAGCCAAAAACATTCAGTACTTC	TRBJ2-4	TRBV11-2	TRBD1	20	few
CASSSAGGTNSPLHF	TGTGCCAGCAGTTCCGCTGGGGGGACGAATTCACCCCTCCACTTT	TRBJ1-6	TRBV12-3/TRBV12-4	-	15	few
CASSPRAAFGYGYTF	TGTGCCAGCAGCCCTCGGGCCGCGTTTGGATATGGCTACACCTTC	TRBJ1-2	TRBV7-2	-	15	many
CSARLGTTTTDTQYF	TGCAGTGCTAGATTGGGAACAACCACCACAGATACGCAGTATTTT	TRBJ2-3	TRBV20-1	-	15	few
CVSSLGIQETQYF	TGTGTCAGCAGCTTAGGGATCCAAGAGACCCAGTACTTC	TRBJ2-5	TRBV7-9	-	13	-